The source of this T cell receptor (beta chain) is a study of identical twins. Findings of the study overall: Models underpredicted monozygotic twin sharing of out-of-frame TCR alpha. Fewer insertions marked abundant cord blood beta clonotypes; young adult naive trended weakly, memory not at all.

CDR3 length equals 15 residues. V was clipped by 5 bases and J by 10 bases; unmatched bases: 9. The germline V gene has CDR1 SGHAT and CDR2 FQNNGV. Only healthy Caucasians were enrolled as donors. This clonotype was found a few times. Its target is not known. Template switching added a universal primer binding site, and final cDNA carried unique molecular identifiers. TCRdb re-analysed the 5' RACE reads in MiXCR, keeping a single row per CDR3 protein. The sample consists of about 340,000 distinct CDR3 sequences, around an eighth of them appearing once. Separately, the same data were catalogued under a study of yellow fever vaccine responses in identical twins.

The rearrangement joins TRBV11-2 to TRBJ2-1; TRBD1 aligns across 12 bases. The clonotype originates from a woman aged 18-35 years in good health. Sequences were obtained from CD8+ T cells sorted from blood. The CDR3 is CASSPPRDRGREQFF. CDR3 DNA: TGTGCCAGCAGCCCCCCCCGGGACAGGGGGCGGGAGCAGTTCTTC.